The text below deals with one T cell receptor (beta chain). Its antigen is as yet unknown. This sample was included in a study of beta chain features in type 1 diabetes. Overall study results and limits: There were fewer insertions and more deletions at the VDJ junctions of type 1 diabetes patients.

The CDR3 has 16 residues. V lost 0 bases, J lost 0 bases, and 8 bases lay in between. Germline CDR1 LGHNT, CDR2 FRNRAP. Sequenced material consisted of expressed TCRB transcripts (all of the isolated RNA was reverse transcribed). Samples of naive, central memory and regulatory T cells yielded a mean of about 3.5 million reads. The protocol was immunoSEQ multiplex PCR, while the TCRdb copy is restricted to in-frame clones and leaves out a portion. The sample includes just over 600,000 clones, about 14% of them seen just once. Purity exceeding 95% was reached by all sorted populations. The TCR comes from a man younger than 30 in good health. The sample taken for sequencing was naive CD4+ T cells from blood. The genes are TRBV12-5 and TRBJ2-2; tentatively, D is TRBD1 or TRBD2 (5 bases each). CDR3 nucleotide sequence: TGTGCTAGTGGTTTGGTACTGGGGGCGAACACCGGGGAGCTGTTTTTT. Translating gives CASGLVLGANTGELFF.